Below, 26 T cell receptor beta chains from the same sample are listed, as sequenced in a study of regulatory T cells in long-lasting Graves disease. Time point defined: newly diagnosed GD, antithyroid drugs for less than 3 months. There was RNA extracted from PBMCs, and the TCR library was made from it. Building of the TCR beta libraries involved iRepertoire HTBI primers and Arm-PCR of CDR3 regions. TCRdb ran MiXCR on the multiplex PCR reads and lists one entry per CDR3 protein. This sample has 350,000 to 450,000 distinct CDR3 sequences; approximately 12% occur once, and the top ten carry 18%. These data were likewise used in another study, on T cells in Graves' hyperthyroidism and ophthalmopathy.

The sequencing here drew on peripheral blood mononuclear cells (PBMCs), taken at new diagnosis, from a patient treated with antithyroid drugs. Source of these receptors: a woman aged 18 to 35 with Graves disease.

This clonotype was counted at least ten times. The J gene is TRBJ2-1, the V gene TRBV6-2 or TRBV6-3, with TRBD1 as a possible D gene (6 bases). Germline V gene sequence: CDR1 MNHEY, CDR2 SVGEGT. V was cut by 2 bases and J by 8 bases, with 13 bases left in between. This CDR3 contains 14 residues. CDR3 in amino acids: CASSYNTGYDEQFF. The CDR3 DNA follows: TGTGCCAGCAGTTACAACACAGGGTACGATGAGCAGTTCTTC.

The chain employs TRBV27 and TRBJ2-4; D not certain. V was shortened by 0 bases and J by 0 bases, with 9 bases between the two germline ends. The CDR3 is made up of 16 amino acids. Germline V gives CDR1 MNHEY, CDR2 SMNVEV (reference sequence). CDR3 amino acids: CASSLSALGAKNIQYF. In DNA form, the CDR3 reads TGTGCCAGCAGTTTATCAGCGCTCGGAGCCAAAAACATTCAGTACTTC.

In its sample, this clonotype was seen many times. V gene TRBV7-2 combines with J gene TRBJ1-2; no clear D gene. The CDR3 is 14 amino acids. Germline lookup yields CDR1 SGHTA and CDR2 FQGNSA. The V end lost 5 bases, the J end lost 4 bases, and 14 bases lay between the germline ends. CDR3 residues: CASSPLEGGYGYTF. The CDR3 DNA follows: TGTGCCAGCAGCCCTCTTGAGGGAGGCTATGGCTACACCTTC.

A note on this clonotype: A single base is all that separates this from a far larger clone, so a read error is likely. The rearrangement links TRBV28 to TRBJ2-4; D is possibly TRBD2 (5 bases). The DNA matches TRBJ2-1 better at its end, which makes the J call doubtful. Germline CDR1 and CDR2: MDHEN and SYDVKM. The CDR3 spans 15 residues. The CDR3 is CASSPPPEGHYEQFF. DNA of the CDR3: TGTGCCAGCAGTCCCCCCCCAGAGGGCCACTACGAGCAGTTCTTC.

This clonotype was detected only a few times. The chain combines TRBV28 with TRBJ2-7, with 11 bases fitting TRBD2. There are 18 residues in the CDR3. V shed 8 bases and J 4 bases; nucleotides not matched to a gene: 19. Looked up from germline, CDR1 is MDHEN and CDR2 is SYDVKM. CDR3: CASGYPSGRPRVPYEQYF. DNA of the CDR3: TGTGCCAGCGGATACCCTAGCGGGAGGCCCCGGGTACCTTACGAGCAGTACTTC.

This clonotype was observed many times. As DNA, the CDR3 is TGCAGTGCTACCCCAGGGACAGCTGGAAACACCATATATTTT. As protein: CSATPGTAGNTIYF. The rearrangement uses TRBV20-1 and TRBJ1-3; 7 bases match TRBD1. The V gene end was trimmed by 4 bases and the J gene end by 2 bases; junction bases not matched to a gene: 5. This CDR3 spans 14 amino acids. The germline V gene encodes CDR1 DFQATT and CDR2 SNEGSKA (reference sequence).

This chain links TRBV20-1 with TRBJ1-1; TRBD1 matches 7 bases. The V gene end was trimmed by 1 base and the J gene end by 5 bases; junction bases not matched to a gene: 10. Germline V gene lookup returns CDR1 DFQATT and CDR2 SNEGSKA (reference sequence). The CDR3 spans 15 residues. DNA for the CDR3: TGCAGTGCTAGAGTTGACAGGGAAGGAATTACTGAAGCTTTCTTT. Its protein product is CSARVDREGITEAFF.

This clonotype was observed a handful of times. This CDR3 is CASSPRVTGGSKFPGPNTEAFF. CDR3 nucleotide sequence: TGTGCCAGCAGCCCTCGGGTGACAGGGGGCAGTAAATTTCCAGGCCCGAACACTGAAGCTTTCTTT. V and J are TRBV7-9 and TRBJ1-1; the match to TRBD1 covers 10 bases. Germline assignment: CDR1 SEHNR and CDR2 FQNEAQ (reference sequence). The CDR3 totals 22 residues. After removal of 5 bases from V and 1 base from J, the junction contained 25 bases not matched to a gene.

This clonotype was recorded a few times. The chain links TRBV6-2 or TRBV6-3 to TRBJ1-5; no reliable D call. Trimming pared 5 bases from V and 4 bases from J, leaving 9 bases between. The CDR3 contains 13 residues. The germline V gene has CDR1 MNHEY and CDR2 SVGEGT. The CDR3 spells CASSMIGNQPQHF. DNA of the CDR3: TGTGCCAGCAGTATGATCGGGAATCAGCCCCAGCATTTT.

This clonotype has at least ten counts. The rearrangement uses TRBV28 and TRBJ1-2, with no clear D. Germline loops: CDR1 MDHEN, CDR2 SYDVKM. Trimming shortened V by 3 bases and J by 4 bases, and 18 bases separated the two germline ends. CDR3 length: 16 amino acids. For the CDR3, the DNA is TGTGCCAGCAGTTTGGAGACGGGCTTTAGGCTCTATGGCTACACCTTC. Translating gives CASSLETGFRLYGYTF.

In this sample, this clonotype turned up many times. The chain couples TRBV20-1 to TRBJ1-5; 10 nucleotides line up with TRBD1. This CDR3 contains 15 residues. V dropped 6 bases and J dropped 6; count of bases not matched to a gene: 11. CDR1 is DFQATT and CDR2 is SNEGSKA in the germline V gene (reference sequence). In DNA, the CDR3 is TGCAGTGCCGCGACAGGGGGCGCTTCTGGTCAGCCCCAGCATTTT. Protein: CSAATGGASGQPQHF.

The J gene is TRBJ2-1, the V gene TRBV5-1; perhaps TRBD2 as D (5 bases). There are 15 residues in the CDR3. Germline loops: CDR1 SGHRS, CDR2 YFSETQ. Trimming stripped 2 bases from V and 4 bases from J, with 13 bases between. The CDR3 region is CASSFGIPLYNEQFF. The CDR3 region has the DNA TGCGCCAGCAGCTTCGGGATCCCCCTTTACAATGAGCAGTTCTTC. Combining the CDR3 with reference TRBV5-1 and TRBJ2-1 gives the whole variable domain KAGVTQTPRYLIKTRGQQVTLSCSPISGHRSVSWYQQTPGQGLQFLFEYFSETQRNKGNFPGRFSGRQFSNSRSEMNVSTLELGDSALYLCASSFGIPLYNEQFFGPGTRLTVL.

On this clonotype itself: Being one base from a much bigger clone, this may be a read error. Because the CDR3's place on the DNA is in doubt, the DNA is left out and the CDR3 is given as listed by TCRdb. The chain couples TRBV18 to TRBJ1-2; the table gives TRBD1 as D, unverified against the DNA. The CDR3 length equals 17 residues, ends included. CDR1 and CDR2 from the germline V gene are KGHSH and LQKENI. CDR3 in amino acids: CASSPPWGAGTSYGYAF.

There are a few counts of this clonotype. This chain joins TRBV28 and TRBJ2-1; TRBD2 is a possible D gene (5 bases). CDR1 is MDHEN and CDR2 is SYDVKM in the germline V gene. This CDR3 is built from 12 residues. The germline V and J ends were trimmed by 7 bases and 8 bases, with 12 bases remaining between them. The CDR3 coding sequence is TGTGCCAGCAACGACTTGAGGGATGAGCAGTTCTTC. Translating it yields CASNDLRDEQFF.

This clonotype was observed at least ten times. The rearrangement joins TRBV15 to TRBJ1-1; 8 nucleotides match TRBD1. The germline V gene encodes CDR1 LNHNV and CDR2 YYDKDF (reference sequence). This CDR3 is 16 amino acids long. V trimming: 0 bases; J trimming: 1 base; junction bases outside the gene matches: 4. CDR3 sequence (DNA): TGTGCCACCAGCAGAGATCTTGGGACAGGGAACACTGAAGCTTTCTTT. Its translation: CATSRDLGTGNTEAFF. Full variable domain (missing parts from reference TRBV15 and TRBJ1-1): DAMVIQNPRYQVTQFGKPVTLSCSQTLNHNVMYWYQQKSSQAPKLLFHYYDKDFNNEADTPDNFQSRRPNTSFCFLDIRSPGLGDTAMYLCATSRDLGTGNTEAFFGQGTRLTVV.

This clonotype was found many times. The chain employs TRBV6-1 and TRBJ2-5; 9 bases are shared with TRBD1. The length of the CDR3 is 16 residues. The germline V gene has CDR1 MNHNS and CDR2 SASEGT. J was trimmed by 5 bases and V by 7 bases; bases with no gene match: 14. CDR3 protein: CASNLPHWDRVETQYF. DNA for the CDR3: TGTGCCAGCAATTTACCCCACTGGGACAGGGTGGAGACCCAGTACTTC.

This clonotype has a handful of counts. This sequence joins TRBV5-6 and TRBJ2-5; D possibly corresponds to TRBD2 (5 bases). Germline CDR1 and CDR2: SGHDT and YYEEEE. Trimming pared 4 bases from V and 6 bases from J, leaving 16 bases between. The CDR3 is 14 residues long. The CDR3 is CASSPRAPGKTQYF. The CDR3 DNA sequence: TGTGCCAGCAGCCCCCGGGCTCCCGGGAAGACCCAGTACTTC.

The genes are TRBV7-9 and TRBJ1-1; D gene uncertain. This CDR3 is built from 12 residues. Germline V gene sequence: CDR1 SEHNR, CDR2 FQNEAQ (reference sequence). Trimming removed 6 bases at V and 2 bases at J, with 7 bases between. CDR3 nucleotides: TGTGCCAGCAGTACGGCAAACACTGAAGCTTTCTTT. Translation: CASSTANTEAFF.

This clonotype was detected many times. The CDR3, as DNA: TGTGCCAGCAGCCCGGGACTGGGACAGAACCCCCAGCATTTT. Its protein product is CASSPGLGQNPQHF. The chain links TRBV7-9 to TRBJ1-5; 7 nucleotides agree with TRBD1. Looked up from germline, CDR1 is SEHNR and CDR2 is FQNEAQ (reference sequence). After removal of 5 bases from V and 10 bases from J, the junction contained 11 bases not matched to a gene. This CDR3 is built from 14 residues.

This clonotype was picked up many times. The chain recombines TRBV2 with TRBJ2-5; TRBD2 is a possible D gene (6 bases). Trimming took 3 bases from V and 5 from J, leaving 19 bases between them. Germline lookup yields CDR1 SNHLY and CDR2 FYNNEI. This CDR3 contains 16 residues. The CDR3 sequence is CASSDRSSEARETQYF. The CDR3 DNA sequence: TGTGCCAGCAGTGACCGTTCTAGCGAGGCAAGGGAGACCCAGTACTTC.

This clonotype was observed a handful of times. J is TRBJ1-1 and V is TRBV28; D not certain. CDR1 and CDR2 (germline): MDHEN, SYDVKM. The CDR3 spans 13 residues. V dropped 7 bases and J dropped 4 bases, with 13 bases sitting between them. The CDR3 here is CASKTGRGTEAFF. The DNA of the CDR3 is TGTGCCAGCAAAACGGGGAGAGGCACTGAAGCTTTCTTT.

The chain carries TRBV20-1 and TRBJ2-4; D possibly matches TRBD1 or TRBD2 (5 bases each). Looked up from germline, CDR1 is DFQATT and CDR2 is SNEGSKA (reference sequence). V was shortened by 5 bases and J by 4 bases, with 15 bases between the two germline ends. CDR3 size: 14 residues. The CDR3 spells CSAAPGTVKNIQYF. The CDR3 region has the DNA TGCAGTGCTGCCCCCGGGACGGTTAAAAACATTCAGTACTTC.

This clonotype was counted between two and nine times. The chain couples TRBV4-1 to TRBJ2-3; TRBD2 is a possible D gene (6 bases). Germline V CDR1 and CDR2: MGHRA, YSYEKL. V was cut by 0 bases and J by 4 bases, with 14 bases left in between. The CDR3 runs 16 residues. The CDR3 DNA reads TGCGCCAGCAGCCAAGAACGGGGGAAAGAGGCAGATACGCAGTATTTT. Protein: CASSQERGKEADTQYF.

This clonotype was counted ten times or more. The chain couples TRBV30 to TRBJ2-2; D may correspond to TRBD1 or TRBD2 (5 bases each). Trimming removed 3 bases at V and 4 bases at J, with 9 bases between. CDR1 and CDR2 (germline): GTSNPN, SVGIG (reference sequence). This CDR3 has 13 residues. The CDR3 loop reads CAWRGPVTGELFF. The CDR3 DNA reads as TGTGCCTGGAGGGGACCCGTCACCGGGGAGCTGTTTTTT.

This clonotype showed up many times. This chain links TRBV20-1 with TRBJ2-3; 7 bases line up with TRBD2. V trimming: 0 bases; J trimming: 5 bases; junction bases outside the gene matches: 5. CDR1 and CDR2 from the germline V gene are DFQATT and SNEGSKA (reference sequence). The CDR3 runs 14 residues. CDR3 protein: CSARESGIQDTQYF. CDR3 bases: TGCAGTGCTAGAGAAAGCGGGATACAAGATACGCAGTATTTT.

Note on this clonotype: This may stem from a read error, because a much larger clone lies one nucleotide away. J is TRBJ2-2 and V is TRBV7-9; maybe TRBD2 (7 bases). V dropped 7 bases and J dropped 4 bases, with 19 bases sitting between them. This CDR3 region has 16 residues. Looked up from germline, CDR1 is SEHNR and CDR2 is FQNEAQ (reference sequence). CDR3 in DNA: TGTGCCAGCACCACCCTACGGGGGGCGAGCACCGGGGAGCTGTTTTTT. Translated: CASTTLRGASTGELFF.